The next 17 T cell receptor beta chains were all read from a single sample in a study of shared clonotypes between healthy human individuals. TCRdb's copy holds only in-frame clones and misses some; the assay was immunoSEQ multiplex PCR. The sample lists about 380,000 clones, about 96% occurring once. The sample taken for sequencing was memory CD8+ T cells sorted from blood. Subset meaning: CD45RO+ cells pooled with CCR7-negative TemRA cells. Receptor source: a man aged 25 to 40 in good health.

This sequence joins TRBV18 and TRBJ1-4; the D is unclear. CDR3 length: 15 residues. Germline V gene lookup returns CDR1 KGHSH and CDR2 LQKENI. Trimming removed 4 bases at V and 0 bases at J, with 9 bases between. The CDR3 reads CASSLLVSTNEKLFF. CDR3 DNA sequence: TGTGCCAGCTCACTACTGGTGTCAACTAATGAAAAACTGTTTTTT. Complete variable domain (other parts from reference TRBV18 and TRBJ1-4): NAGVMQNPRHLVRRRGQEARLRCSPMKGHSHVYWYRQLPEEGLKFMVYLQKENIIDESGMPKERFSAEFPKEGPSILRIQQVVRGDSAAYFCASSLLVSTNEKLFFGSGTQLSVL.

V and J are TRBV19 and TRBJ2-1; D may correspond to TRBD1 or TRBD2 (5 bases each). This CDR3 is built from 15 residues. CDR1 is LNHDA, CDR2 SQIVND, per germline (reference sequence). Trimming left V 1 base short and J 3 bases short, with 10 bases between. The CDR3: CASSIGADNYNEQFF. The CDR3 bases are TGTGCCAGTAGTATAGGAGCGGACAACTACAATGAGCAGTTCTTC.

The rearrangement joins TRBV7-9 to TRBJ2-4; TRBD1 matches at 10 bases. The ends lost 5 bases at V and 3 bases at J; junction bases unmatched: 7. Germline V CDR1 and CDR2: SEHNR, FQNEAQ (reference sequence). This CDR3 has 16 residues. In DNA, the CDR3 is TGTGCCAGCAGCAAAGGGACAGGGGAGGACAAAAACATTCAGTACTTC. Protein: CASSKGTGEDKNIQYF.

The chain is built from TRBV6-5 and TRBJ2-5; D ambiguous. V dropped 3 bases and J dropped 7 bases, with 18 bases sitting between them. CDR1 MNHEY and CDR2 SVGAGI come from the germline V gene. The CDR3 is made up of 15 amino acids. This CDR3 is CASSYRAGLVGTQYF. The CDR3 nucleotides read TGTGCCAGCAGTTATCGGGCAGGTCTCGTTGGGACCCAGTACTTC.

The gene calls are TRBV5-1 and TRBJ2-3, with 8 bases lining up with TRBD2. Germline V gene lookup returns CDR1 SGHRS and CDR2 YFSETQ. CDR3 length: 16 residues. Trimming took 2 bases from V and 2 from J; bases not matched to a gene: 7. The CDR3 protein is CASSLAGRAFTDTQYF. The CDR3 bases are TGCGCCAGCAGCTTAGCCGGGAGGGCCTTCACAGATACGCAGTATTTT.

V gene TRBV28 combines with J gene TRBJ1-4, with 9 bases that match TRBD1. The CDR3 is 13 amino acids. CDR1 is MDHEN, CDR2 SYDVKM, per germline. V shed 5 bases and J 8 bases; nucleotides not matched to a gene: 3. This chain's CDR3 is CASSLGQGEKLFF. The CDR3 nucleotides are TGTGCCAGCAGTCTCGGACAGGGGGAAAAACTGTTTTTT.

In the case of this clone: The same CDR3 can be traced to other DNA sequences in this sample. The chain links TRBV5-1 to TRBJ1-2; D is unresolved. Trimming left V 0 bases short and J 3 bases short, with 3 bases between. Germline assignment: CDR1 SGHRS and CDR2 YFSETQ. CDR3 size: 12 residues. CDR3 in amino acids: CASSLADYGYTF. The CDR3 DNA sequence: TGCGCCAGCAGCTTGGCGGACTATGGCTACACCTTC.

This sequence joins TRBV7-9 and TRBJ1-1; D not certain. The ends were cut back, 8 bases at V and 1 base at J, with 11 bases in the middle. Germline V gene data show CDR1 as SEHNR and CDR2 as FQNEAQ (reference sequence). The CDR3 is 13 amino acids. CDR3 amino acids: CASSWTQNTEAFF. CDR3 nucleotides: TGTGCCAGCTCGTGGACTCAGAACACTGAAGCTTTCTTT.

V and J are TRBV6-6 and TRBJ1-1, with D uncertain. This CDR3 spans 14 amino acids. Germline V gene data show CDR1 as MNHNY and CDR2 as SVGAGI (reference sequence). The V end was cut by 0 bases, the J end by 4 bases, with 9 bases between. CDR3 protein: CASSYSIRSTEAFF. Here the CDR3 DNA reads TGTGCCAGCAGTTACTCGATCAGAAGCACTGAAGCTTTCTTT.

This chain connects TRBV6-1 to TRBJ1-4, with D unresolved. V lost 4 bases and J lost 4, with 10 bases in between. Germline lookup yields CDR1 MNHNS and CDR2 SASEGT. CDR3 size: 14 residues. The CDR3 sequence: CASSVSRYNEKLFF. The CDR3, as DNA: TGTGCCAGCAGTGTAAGCCGCTATAATGAAAAACTGTTTTTT.

The rearrangement joins TRBV27 to TRBJ2-3, with TRBD2 identical over 12 bases. The V gene's germline CDR1 is MNHEY and CDR2 SMNVEV (reference sequence). This CDR3 region has 18 residues. The V and J ends lost 0 bases and 2 bases, in that order; junction bases with no gene match: 6. Written as DNA, the CDR3 is TGTGCCAGCAGTTTATCCGGACTAGCGGGAATAGTCACAGATACGCAGTATTTT. Translation: CASSLSGLAGIVTDTQYF.

This chain joins TRBV15 and TRBJ2-2, with 10 bases fitting TRBD2. The CDR3 has 16 amino acids. Per germline, CDR1 LNHNV and CDR2 YYDKDF (reference sequence). V lost 5 bases, J lost 4 bases, and 7 bases stayed unmatched. CDR3 DNA sequence: TGTGCCACCAGCGGTACTAGCGGGGCTTCCACCGGGGAGCTGTTTTTT. This translates into CATSGTSGASTGELFF.

The chain recombines TRBV10-3 with TRBJ2-3, with D possibly TRBD2 on 5 matching bases. The germline V gene encodes CDR1 ENHRY and CDR2 SYGVKD. With 4 bases removed from V and 0 bases from J, the gap between germline ends came to 11 bases. The CDR3 is made up of 15 amino acids. The CDR3 sequence is CAISGQEVSTDTQYF. The CDR3, as DNA: TGTGCCATCAGTGGCCAGGAGGTAAGCACAGATACGCAGTATTTT.

The V call is TRBV5-1, the J call TRBJ1-1; tentatively, D is TRBD1 (5 bases). CDR1 is SGHRS, CDR2 YFSETQ, per germline. V lost 0 bases and J lost 0, with 12 bases in between. CDR3 size: 16 residues. This chain's CDR3 is CASSLGQGSMNTEAFF. The CDR3 DNA is TGCGCCAGCAGCTTGGGTCAGGGAAGCATGAACACTGAAGCTTTCTTT.

This sequence joins TRBV18 and TRBJ1-2; TRBD1 agrees at 9 bases. The CDR3 is 15 amino acids. CDR1 and CDR2 from the germline V gene are KGHSH and LQKENI. The trim removed 5 bases at V and 5 bases at J, leaving 9 bases unmatched. The CDR3 loop is CASSWGRDREYGYTF. The CDR3 bases are TGTGCCAGCTCATGGGGCCGGGACAGGGAGTATGGCTACACCTTC.

This clone was detected once. This sample includes further DNA sequences coding for the same CDR3. V gene TRBV5-1 combines with J gene TRBJ2-5; TRBD2 agrees at 8 bases. The germline CDR1 and CDR2 sequences are SGHRS and YFSETQ. V was pared by 0 bases and J by 2 bases, with 0 bases of the junction left unmatched. The CDR3 sequence is 14 residues long. The CDR3 region is CASSLGLAQETQYF. In DNA form, the CDR3 reads TGCGCCAGCAGCTTGGGACTAGCGCAAGAGACCCAGTACTTC.

The rearrangement links TRBV29-1 to TRBJ2-7, with TRBD2 matching 9 bases. Germline V gene lookup returns CDR1 SQVTM and CDR2 ANQGSEA. Losses at the gene ends were 2 bases for V and 7 bases for J; bases not matched to a gene: 9. The CDR3 spans 14 residues. The chain's CDR3 is CSVETAGGPVEQYF. DNA of the CDR3: TGCAGCGTTGAAACAGCGGGAGGCCCTGTGGAGCAGTACTTC.